Each of the 29 T cell receptor beta chains below was sequenced from the same sample in a study of shared clonotypes between healthy human individuals (dated by TCRdb to about 2020). CD8 naive samples were CD45RO-negative cells positively selected for CCR7, giving a CD45RA+CCR7+ population that excluded TemRA cells. Library preparation was by the immunoSEQ multiplex PCR assay. The immuneACCESS repertoire file appears here via TCRdb, limited to in-frame rearrangements. These files lack a portion of the clones; in checked studies, under half of the deficit traces to unresolved V genes, and the cause of the others is not known. This sample has approximately 2,200,000 clones in its table, and around 93% of those were observed once. The ten most abundant clones make up over 1.5% of the sample. The sequencing input was naive CD8+ T cells from PBMCs. The label giving this sample's cell subset or site can be read as: CD45RA+CCR7+. The receptors shown here come from a man between 18 and 29 years old in good health. Some clones in this sample may be carry-over from other donors' samples.

This chain links TRBV29-1 with TRBJ2-7, with a possible D match to TRBD2 (5 bases). Trimming took 6 bases from V and 7 from J, leaving 19 bases between them. The germline V gene has CDR1 SQVTM and CDR2 ANQGSEA. This CDR3 region has 13 residues. The CDR3 DNA reads as TGCAGCGTCAGCCAAGGACGTTCGGGGGAGCAGTACTTC. It encodes CSVSQGRSGEQYF.

The rearrangement links TRBV28 to TRBJ2-1; tentative D call: TRBD2 (5 bases). There are 12 residues in the CDR3. CDR1 MDHEN and CDR2 SYDVKM come from the germline V gene. Trimming stripped 3 bases from V and 15 bases from J, with 15 bases between. DNA of the CDR3: TGTGCCAGCAGTTTGGTGCGCGGCAGCGGGTTCTTC. As protein: CASSLVRGSGFF.

The rearrangement joins TRBV27 to TRBJ1-4; the D is unclear. Germline V gene lookup returns CDR1 MNHEY and CDR2 SMNVEV (reference sequence). The CDR3 is 17 residues long. Trimming removed 5 bases at V and 1 base at J, with 17 bases between. The CDR3 reads CASSLLTSKGTNEKLFF. The CDR3 DNA is TGTGCCAGCAGTCTTCTGACCTCTAAGGGAACTAATGAAAAACTGTTTTTT.

This chain links TRBV5-1 with TRBJ1-5, with 7 nucleotides matching TRBD1. V shed 8 bases, J shed 4 bases, and the junction held 9 bases outside the gene matches. This CDR3 is 14 amino acids long. Germline V CDR1 and CDR2: SGHRS, YFSETQ. The CDR3 reads CARTGTVDNQPQHF. CDR3 bases: TGCGCCAGAACCGGGACAGTGGATAATCAGCCCCAGCATTTT.

This chain joins TRBV28 and TRBJ1-2, with TRBD1 matching 9 bases. Germline V CDR1 and CDR2: MDHEN, SYDVKM. This CDR3 spans 14 amino acids. Germline trimming cut 4 bases from V and 3 bases from J; bases unmatched to any gene: 3. The CDR3 DNA follows: TGTGCCAGCAGTTCCCGGACAGGGGACTATGGCTACACCTTC. Its protein product is CASSSRTGDYGYTF.

The chain carries TRBV7-2 and TRBJ2-7; 9 bases are shared with TRBD2. CDR3 length: 16 residues. The V segment lost 4 bases and the J segment 2 bases; nucleotides outside the gene matches: 9. Germline V gene lookup returns CDR1 SGHTA and CDR2 FQGNSA. The CDR3 reads CASSSRSGGRAYEQYF. The CDR3 DNA sequence: TGTGCCAGCAGCTCCAGGTCAGGCGGGAGGGCCTACGAGCAGTACTTC.

As DNA, the CDR3 is TGTGCCAGCAGCTTGTATCCCCGGGACGCGGGACTTAACTCCTACGAGCAGTACTTC. Translated: CASSLYPRDAGLNSYEQYF. The rearrangement uses TRBV11-2 and TRBJ2-7; TRBD2 is a possible D gene (6 bases). Germline V gene data show CDR1 as SGHAT and CDR2 as FQNNGV. V dropped 3 bases and J dropped 0 bases, with 24 bases sitting between them. The CDR3 extends over 19 amino acids.

The genes are TRBV4-2 and TRBJ2-7, with a tentative D call TRBD1 (7 bases). Trimming shortened V by 4 bases and J by 2 bases, and 27 bases separated the two germline ends. This CDR3 is built from 19 residues. CDR1 is LGHNA and CDR2 is YNFKEQ in the germline V gene. The CDR3 spells CASSPRQGFSLGSPYEQYF. DNA of the CDR3: TGTGCCAGCAGCCCCCGACAGGGATTCTCTCTCGGGAGCCCCTACGAGCAGTACTTC.

V is TRBV7-9 and J is TRBJ2-5; D gene ambiguous. V was clipped by 4 bases and J by 2 bases, with 5 bases between them. The CDR3 contains 12 residues. Looked up from germline, CDR1 is SEHNR and CDR2 is FQNEAQ (reference sequence). The CDR3, as DNA: TGTGCCAGCAGCTCCCCACAAGAGACCCAGTACTTC. This sequence encodes CASSSPQETQYF.

For this clone: The sample holds other DNA sequences that translate to the same CDR3. The chain carries TRBV7-9 and TRBJ2-7; tentative D call: TRBD2 (7 bases). Germline-derived CDR1 and CDR2 are SEHNR and FQNEAQ (reference sequence). CDR3 length: 12 residues. The V and J ends lost 6 bases and 6 bases respectively, with 12 bases between them. For the CDR3, the DNA is TGTGCCAGCAGTTGGGGGGGCGTCGAGCAGTACTTC. Translating it yields CASSWGGVEQYF. The full variable domain, in which reference TRBV7-9 and TRBJ2-7 provide the parts outside the CDR3, is DTGVSQNPRHKITKRGQNVTFRCDPISEHNRLYWYRQTLGQGPEFLTYFQNEAQLEKSRLLSDRFSAERPKGSFSTLEIQRTEQGDSAMYLCASSWGGVEQYFGPGTRLTVT.

The J gene is TRBJ2-7, the V gene TRBV28; 7 nucleotides agree with TRBD2. CDR1 and CDR2 from the germline V gene are MDHEN and SYDVKM. This CDR3 comprises 13 residues. V dropped 3 bases and J dropped 4; count of bases not matched to a gene: 3. This chain's CDR3 is CASSLSGEYEQYF. The CDR3 DNA reads TGTGCCAGCAGTTTGAGCGGGGAATACGAGCAGTACTTC. The full variable domain, in which reference TRBV28 and TRBJ2-7 provide the parts outside the CDR3, is DVKVTQSSRYLVKRTGEKVFLECVQDMDHENMFWYRQDPGLGLRLIYFSYDVKMKEKGDIPEGYSVSREKKERFSLILESASTNQTSMYLCASSLSGEYEQYFGPGTRLTVT.

The V gene is TRBV29-1, the J gene TRBJ2-5; D is possibly TRBD2 (6 bases). This CDR3 has 12 amino acids. Germline V gene sequence: CDR1 SQVTM, CDR2 ANQGSEA. With 5 bases removed from V and 4 bases from J, the gap between germline ends came to 11 bases. The CDR3 sequence: CSVIGAGETQYF. The CDR3 DNA reads as TGCAGCGTTATCGGAGCGGGAGAGACCCAGTACTTC.

The V call is TRBV9, the J call TRBJ2-2; TRBD1 agrees at 7 bases. Germline V lookup: CDR1 SGDLS, CDR2 YYNGEE. V shed 2 bases and J 4 bases; nucleotides not matched to a gene: 5. The length of the CDR3 is 15 residues. This CDR3 is CASSVDRDPTGELFF. CDR3 bases: TGTGCCAGCAGCGTTGACAGGGATCCCACCGGGGAGCTGTTTTTT.

The chain recombines TRBV30 with TRBJ2-7, with 10 bases fitting TRBD1. CDR3 length: 16 amino acids. V shed 0 bases, J shed 2 bases, and the junction held 7 bases outside the gene matches. In germline, CDR1 is GTSNPN, CDR2 SVGIG (reference sequence). The CDR3 bases are TGTGCCTGGAGTGTCCATCGGACAGGGGGTGCCTACGAGCAGTACTTC. Protein: CAWSVHRTGGAYEQYF.

This chain uses TRBV6-5 with TRBJ2-2, with 7 bases that match TRBD2. The CDR3 consists of 16 residues. CDR1 and CDR2 (germline): MNHEY, SVGAGI. V shed 2 bases, J shed 2 bases, and the junction held 5 bases outside the gene matches. DNA of the CDR3: TGTGCCAGCAGTTACCGACTAGCTCACAACACCGGGGAGCTGTTTTTT. Protein product: CASSYRLAHNTGELFF.

The chain joins TRBV7-9 to TRBJ2-7; TRBD1 aligns across 8 bases. The J segment lost 3 bases and the V segment lost 1 base, leaving 5 bases of the junction unmatched. Germline V gene sequence: CDR1 SEHNR, CDR2 FQNEAQ (reference sequence). The CDR3 loop spans 15 amino acids. The CDR3 spells CASSLVGTGLYEQYF. In DNA, the CDR3 is TGTGCCAGCAGCTTAGTAGGGACAGGCCTCTACGAGCAGTACTTC.

The chain recombines TRBV29-1 with TRBJ1-2; weak D call: TRBD1 (6 bases). Trimming took 7 bases from V and 4 from J, leaving 16 bases between them. Germline V gene data show CDR1 as SQVTM and CDR2 as ANQGSEA. CDR3 length: 13 amino acids. The CDR3 DNA reads TGCAGCGCTGCGGGAGGGGGGATCTATGGCTACACCTTC. Its protein is CSAAGGGIYGYTF.

The V and J genes are TRBV5-1 and TRBJ1-2; D gene ambiguous. Trimming took off 0 bases at V and 1 base at J, with 10 bases between the two ends. Germline V gene sequence: CDR1 SGHRS, CDR2 YFSETQ. This CDR3 contains 15 residues. The CDR3 protein is CASSLEPARNYGYTF. CDR3 coding DNA: TGCGCCAGCAGCTTGGAGCCAGCCCGTAACTATGGCTACACCTTC. The full variable domain, rest sourced from reference TRBV5-1 and TRBJ1-2, is KAGVTQTPRYLIKTRGQQVTLSCSPISGHRSVSWYQQTPGQGLQFLFEYFSETQRNKGNFPGRFSGRQFSNSRSEMNVSTLELGDSALYLCASSLEPARNYGYTFGSGTRLTVV.

Comment on this clone: This CDR3 is also generated by other DNA sequences in the sample. The V gene is TRBV27, the J gene TRBJ2-7, with D unclear. From germline, CDR1 is MNHEY and CDR2 SMNVEV (reference sequence). With 5 bases removed from V and 0 bases from J, the gap between germline ends came to 8 bases. CDR3 size: 13 residues. This CDR3 is CASSLGLSYEQYF. CDR3 sequence (DNA): TGTGCCAGCAGTCTTGGGCTCTCCTACGAGCAGTACTTC.

The chain carries TRBV7-9 and TRBJ2-7; the match to TRBD1 covers 9 bases. J lost 0 bases, V lost 4 bases, and 4 bases had no gene match. Germline lookup yields CDR1 SEHNR and CDR2 FQNEAQ (reference sequence). The CDR3 spans 15 residues. Here the CDR3 DNA reads TGTGCCAGCAGCTCTTTGGACAGGGGCTCCTACGAGCAGTACTTC. Residues: CASSSLDRGSYEQYF.

V and J are TRBV6-5 and TRBJ2-3; D is tentatively TRBD1 or TRBD2 (5 bases each). V gave up 2 bases and J gave up 6 bases, with 15 bases separating them. Germline CDR1 and CDR2: MNHEY and SVGAGI. This CDR3 contains 15 residues. CDR3 nucleotide sequence: TGTGCCAGCAGTTACGGACTCATGGGGCCGGATACGCAGTATTTT. This codes for CASSYGLMGPDTQYF.

This chain connects TRBV6-1 to TRBJ2-1, with 8 bases identical to TRBD1. The germline V gene has CDR1 MNHNS and CDR2 SASEGT. J lost 6 bases, V lost 5 bases, and 0 bases had no gene match. This CDR3 comprises 12 residues. In DNA, the CDR3 is TGTGCCAGCAGTACAGGGGGCAATGAGCAGTTCTTC. It translates to CASSTGGNEQFF.

This sequence joins TRBV28 and TRBJ2-1, with D hard to call. Germline lookup yields CDR1 MDHEN and CDR2 SYDVKM. Trimming pared 5 bases from V and 4 bases from J, leaving 6 bases between. The CDR3 extends over 12 amino acids. The CDR3 region has the DNA TGTGCCAGCAGTCCATTTTACAATGAGCAGTTCTTC. It is translated as CASSPFYNEQFF.

This chain joins TRBV14 and TRBJ2-2, with 12 positions matching TRBD2. This CDR3 has 17 residues. V shed 5 bases, J shed 3 bases, and the junction held 7 bases outside the gene matches. The germline gives CDR1 SGHDN, CDR2 FVKESK. The CDR3 loop reads CASSALAGGGHTGELFF. The CDR3 region has the DNA TGTGCCAGCAGCGCCCTAGCGGGAGGGGGGCACACCGGGGAGCTGTTTTTT.

This chain connects TRBV4-1 to TRBJ2-3; 8 nucleotides agree with TRBD2. The V gene's germline CDR1 is MGHRA and CDR2 YSYEKL. The CDR3 extends over 17 amino acids. Trimming removed 0 bases from V and 4 bases from J; junction bases left unmatched: 9. This CDR3 is CASSQDPTAGEADTQYF. The CDR3 DNA is TGCGCCAGCAGCCAAGACCCTACAGCGGGAGAGGCAGATACGCAGTATTTT.

V usage is TRBV27 and J usage is TRBJ2-1; the D is unclear. Germline V gene lookup returns CDR1 MNHEY and CDR2 SMNVEV (reference sequence). The CDR3 length is 18 residues. V dropped 6 bases and J dropped 0 bases, with 21 bases sitting between them. CDR3 DNA sequence: TGTGCCAGCAGGACGAACGACCTAGGCACGAGCTCCTACAATGAGCAGTTCTTC. Translating it yields CASRTNDLGTSSYNEQFF.

Comments on this clone: A read error may account for a junction end that differs from germline. The same CDR3 is also encoded by other DNA sequences in this sample. The chain employs TRBV27 and TRBJ2-1, with D possibly being TRBD1 (6 bases). Per the germline V gene, CDR1 is MNHEY and CDR2 is SMNVEV (reference sequence). The CDR3 totals 14 residues. The CDR3 sequence is CASSLDSSYNEQFF. The CDR3, as DNA: TGTGCCAGCAGTTTGGACAGCTCCTACAATGAACAGTTCTTC.

This chain connects TRBV19 to TRBJ1-5; no clear D. V lost 4 bases to trimming and J lost 0 bases, with 7 bases between them. Germline assignment: CDR1 LNHDA and CDR2 SQIVND (reference sequence). The CDR3 totals 14 residues. The CDR3: CASSNRNSNQPQHF. CDR3 sequence (DNA): TGTGCCAGTAGTAACCGGAATAGCAATCAGCCCCAGCATTTT.

The gene calls are TRBV7-2 and TRBJ2-1; 8 nucleotides line up with TRBD2. Germline CDR1 SGHTA, CDR2 FQGNSA. V trimming: 5 bases; J trimming: 6 bases; junction bases outside the gene matches: 15. This CDR3 contains 17 residues. The DNA for the CDR3 is TGTGCCAGCAGCACCCGGGGTAGCGGGATAGTGGGCAATGAGCAGTTCTTC. This translates into CASSTRGSGIVGNEQFF.